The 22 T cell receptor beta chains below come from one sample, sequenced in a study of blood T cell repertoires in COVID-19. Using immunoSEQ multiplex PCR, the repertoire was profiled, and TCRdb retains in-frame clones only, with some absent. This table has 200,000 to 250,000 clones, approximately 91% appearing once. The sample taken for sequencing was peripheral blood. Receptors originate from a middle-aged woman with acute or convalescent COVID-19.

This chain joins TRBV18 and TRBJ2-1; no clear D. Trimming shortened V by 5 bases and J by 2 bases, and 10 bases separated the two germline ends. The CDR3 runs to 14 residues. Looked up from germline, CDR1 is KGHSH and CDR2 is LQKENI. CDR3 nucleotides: TGTGCCAGCTCAGGGCCCGCCGCCTACAATGAGCAGTTCTTC. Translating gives CASSGPAAYNEQFF.

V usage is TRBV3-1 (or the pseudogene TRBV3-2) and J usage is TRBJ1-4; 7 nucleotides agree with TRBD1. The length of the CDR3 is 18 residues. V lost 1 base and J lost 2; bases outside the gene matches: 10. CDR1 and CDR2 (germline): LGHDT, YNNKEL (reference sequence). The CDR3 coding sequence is TGTGCCAGCAGCCAAGGGAGGGACAGAGGGGTCACTAATGAAAAACTGTTTTTT. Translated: CASSQGRDRGVTNEKLFF.

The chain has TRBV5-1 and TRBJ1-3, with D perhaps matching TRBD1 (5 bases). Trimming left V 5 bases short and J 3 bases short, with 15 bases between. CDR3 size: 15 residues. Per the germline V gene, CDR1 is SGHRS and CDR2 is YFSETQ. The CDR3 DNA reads TGCGCCAGCAGTCATCAGGGCGGGAGTGGAAACACCATATATTTT. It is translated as CASSHQGGSGNTIYF.

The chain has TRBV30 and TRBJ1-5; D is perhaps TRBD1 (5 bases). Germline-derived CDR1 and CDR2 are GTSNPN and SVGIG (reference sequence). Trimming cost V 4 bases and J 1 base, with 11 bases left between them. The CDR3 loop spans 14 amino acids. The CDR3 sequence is CAWNPGQSNQPQHF. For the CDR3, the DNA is TGTGCCTGGAACCCCGGACAAAGCAATCAGCCCCAGCATTTT.

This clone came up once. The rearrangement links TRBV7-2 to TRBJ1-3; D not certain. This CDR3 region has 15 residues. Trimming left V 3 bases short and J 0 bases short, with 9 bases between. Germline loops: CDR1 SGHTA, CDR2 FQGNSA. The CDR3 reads CASSFALLSGNTIYF. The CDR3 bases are TGTGCCAGCAGCTTCGCACTGCTCTCTGGAAACACCATATATTTT.

The CDR3 spells CASSQAWGLDQETQYF. DNA for the CDR3: TGTGCCAGCAGCCAAGCCTGGGGACTAGACCAAGAGACCCAGTACTTC. This rearrangement joins TRBV4-2 to TRBJ2-5, with 8 nucleotides matching TRBD2. The CDR3 consists of 16 residues. V was clipped by 1 base and J by 0 bases; unmatched bases: 4. The germline V gene has CDR1 LGHNA and CDR2 YNFKEQ.

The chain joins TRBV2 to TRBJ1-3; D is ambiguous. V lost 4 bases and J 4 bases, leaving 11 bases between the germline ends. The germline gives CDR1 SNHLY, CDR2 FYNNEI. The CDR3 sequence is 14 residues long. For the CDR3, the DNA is TGTGCCAGCAGTGGTAGCGAATTAGGAAACACCATATATTTT. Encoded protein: CASSGSELGNTIYF.

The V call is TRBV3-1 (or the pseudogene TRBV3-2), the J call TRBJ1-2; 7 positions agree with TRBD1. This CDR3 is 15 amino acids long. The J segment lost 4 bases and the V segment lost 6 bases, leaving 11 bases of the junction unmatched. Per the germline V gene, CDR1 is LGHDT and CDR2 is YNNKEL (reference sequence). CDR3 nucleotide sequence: TGTGCCAGCAGTCCACTTACGACAGGGCCCTATGGCTACACCTTC. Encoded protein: CASSPLTTGPYGYTF.

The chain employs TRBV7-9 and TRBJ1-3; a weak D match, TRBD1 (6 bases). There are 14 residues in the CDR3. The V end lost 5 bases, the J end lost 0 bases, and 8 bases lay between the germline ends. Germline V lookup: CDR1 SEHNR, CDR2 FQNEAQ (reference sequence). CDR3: CASSQGYSGNTIYF. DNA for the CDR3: TGTGCCAGCAGCCAGGGGTACTCTGGAAACACCATATATTTT.

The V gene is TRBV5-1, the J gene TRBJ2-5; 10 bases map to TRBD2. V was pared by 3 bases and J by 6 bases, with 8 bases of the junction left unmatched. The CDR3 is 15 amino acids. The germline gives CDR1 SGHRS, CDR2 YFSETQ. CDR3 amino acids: CASSWEIAGGQTQYF. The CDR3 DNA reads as TGCGCCAGCAGCTGGGAGATAGCGGGGGGCCAGACCCAGTACTTC.

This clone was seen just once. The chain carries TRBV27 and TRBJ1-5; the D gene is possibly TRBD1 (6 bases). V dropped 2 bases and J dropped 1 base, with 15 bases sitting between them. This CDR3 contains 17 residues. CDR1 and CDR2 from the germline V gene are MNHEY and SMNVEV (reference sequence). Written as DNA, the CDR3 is TGTGCCAGCAGTTTAGGTAGGCCAGGGGTGAGCAATCAGCCCCAGCATTTT. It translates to CASSLGRPGVSNQPQHF.

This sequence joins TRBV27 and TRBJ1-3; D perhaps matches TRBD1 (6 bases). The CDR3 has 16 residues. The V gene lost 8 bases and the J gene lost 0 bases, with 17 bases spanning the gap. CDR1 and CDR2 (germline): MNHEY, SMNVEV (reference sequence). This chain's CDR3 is CASERKDRSSGNTIYF. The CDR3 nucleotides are TGTGCCAGCGAAAGAAAAGACAGGTCCTCTGGAAACACCATATATTTT.

The CDR3 loop reads CASSFGGAGANVLTF. The CDR3 bases are TGTGCCAGCAGTTTCGGAGGGGCTGGGGCCAACGTCCTGACTTTC. The V gene is TRBV27, the J gene TRBJ2-6; a possible D gene is TRBD2 (6 bases). There are 15 residues in the CDR3. Germline CDR1 and CDR2: MNHEY and SMNVEV (reference sequence). V shed 3 bases and J shed 2 bases, with 8 bases lying between them.

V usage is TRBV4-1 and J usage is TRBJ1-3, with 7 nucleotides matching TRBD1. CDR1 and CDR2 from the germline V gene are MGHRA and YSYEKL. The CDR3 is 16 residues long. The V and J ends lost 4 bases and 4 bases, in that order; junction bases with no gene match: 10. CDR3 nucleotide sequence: TGCGCCAGCAGCCCCGACAGGGAATCATCGGGAAACACCATATATTTT. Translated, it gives CASSPDRESSGNTIYF.

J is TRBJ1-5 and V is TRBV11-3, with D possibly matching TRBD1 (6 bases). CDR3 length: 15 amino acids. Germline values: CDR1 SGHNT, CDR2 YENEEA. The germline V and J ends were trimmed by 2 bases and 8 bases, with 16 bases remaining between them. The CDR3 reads CASSLPRQEREPQHF. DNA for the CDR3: TGTGCCAGCAGCTTACCGAGACAGGAGCGTGAGCCCCAGCATTTT.

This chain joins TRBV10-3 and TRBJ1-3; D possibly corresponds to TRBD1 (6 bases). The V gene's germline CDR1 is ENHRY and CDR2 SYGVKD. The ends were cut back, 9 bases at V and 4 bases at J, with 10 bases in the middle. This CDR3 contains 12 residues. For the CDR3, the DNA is TGTGCCATGAGGACAGAAGGAAACACCATATATTTT. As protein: CAMRTEGNTIYF.

This CDR3 reads CASLQGVAFGYTF. CDR3 bases: TGTGCCAGCCTTCAGGGGGTCGCGTTTGGCTACACCTTC. The rearrangement joins TRBV2 to TRBJ1-2; 7 nucleotides align to TRBD1. The germline gives CDR1 SNHLY, CDR2 FYNNEI. J gave up 7 bases and V 8 bases, and 10 bases lay outside the gene matches. This CDR3 is built from 13 residues. The full variable domain, in which reference TRBV2 and TRBJ1-2 provide the parts outside the CDR3, is EPEVTQTPSHQVTQMGQEVILRCVPISNHLYFYWYRQILGQKVEFLVSFYNNEISEKSEIFDDQFSVERPDGSNFTLKIRSTKLEDSAMYFCASLQGVAFGYTFGSGTRLTVV.

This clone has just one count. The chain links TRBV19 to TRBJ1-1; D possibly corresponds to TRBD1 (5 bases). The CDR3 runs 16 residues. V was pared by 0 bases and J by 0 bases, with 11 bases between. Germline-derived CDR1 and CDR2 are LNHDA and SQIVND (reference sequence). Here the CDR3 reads CASSIDREGMNTEAFF. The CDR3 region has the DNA TGTGCCAGTAGTATAGACAGGGAGGGGATGAACACTGAAGCTTTCTTT.

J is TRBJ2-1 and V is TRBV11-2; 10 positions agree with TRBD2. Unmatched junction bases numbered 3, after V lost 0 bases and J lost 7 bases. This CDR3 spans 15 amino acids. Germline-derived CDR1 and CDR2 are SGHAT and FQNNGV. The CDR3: CASSLDPGLANEQFF. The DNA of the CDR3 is TGTGCCAGCAGCTTAGATCCGGGACTAGCGAATGAGCAGTTCTTC.

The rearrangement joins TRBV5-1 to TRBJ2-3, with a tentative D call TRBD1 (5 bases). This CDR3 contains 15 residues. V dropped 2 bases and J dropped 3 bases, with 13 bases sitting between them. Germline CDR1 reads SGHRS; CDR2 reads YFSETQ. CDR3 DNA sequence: TGCGCCAGCAGCTTCGGAGCAGGGAATACAGATACGCAGTATTTT. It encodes CASSFGAGNTDTQYF. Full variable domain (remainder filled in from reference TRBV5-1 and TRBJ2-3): KAGVTQTPRYLIKTRGQQVTLSCSPISGHRSVSWYQQTPGQGLQFLFEYFSETQRNKGNFPGRFSGRQFSNSRSEMNVSTLELGDSALYLCASSFGAGNTDTQYFGPGTRLTVL.

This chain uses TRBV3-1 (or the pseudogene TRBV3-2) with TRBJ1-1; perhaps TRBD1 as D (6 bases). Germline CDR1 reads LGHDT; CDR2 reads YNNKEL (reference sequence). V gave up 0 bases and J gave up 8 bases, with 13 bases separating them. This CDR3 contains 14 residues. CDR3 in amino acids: CASSQERGRGEAFF. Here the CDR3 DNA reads TGTGCCAGCAGCCAAGAAAGGGGGAGGGGAGAAGCTTTCTTT.

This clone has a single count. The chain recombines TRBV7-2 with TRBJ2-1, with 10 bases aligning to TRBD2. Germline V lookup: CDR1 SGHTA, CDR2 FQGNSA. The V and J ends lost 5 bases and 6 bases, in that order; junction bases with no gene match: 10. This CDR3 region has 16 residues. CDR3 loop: CASSPSGSGGVNEQFF. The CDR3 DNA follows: TGTGCCAGCAGCCCGTCTGGAAGCGGGGGGGTCAATGAGCAGTTCTTC.